This is a list of T cell receptor beta chains from one sample in a study of blood T cell repertoires in COVID-19. Using immunoSEQ multiplex PCR, the repertoire was profiled, and TCRdb retains in-frame clones only, with some absent. The sample consists of approximately 190,000 clones, 80% to 85% of them appearing once. The sequenced material came from peripheral blood. The receptors here all came from a woman in her forties with acute or convalescent COVID-19. CDR3s include the opening cysteine and the closing phenylalanine or tryptophan. A D gene is named only where the DNA matches it firmly. Rows give clone size only sometimes, using once, few, many, or a class for an expanded clone.

D gene	clone size	J gene	V gene	CDR3 protein	CDR3 DNA
NA	NA	TRBJ2-1	TRBV2	CASSELNEQFF	TGTGCCAGCAGTGAGCTAAATGAGCAGTTCTTC
NA	NA	TRBJ1-4	TRBV6-5	CASRRTPTNEKLFF	TGTGCCAGCAGAAGGACTCCAACTAATGAAAAACTGTTTTTT
TRBD1	NA	TRBJ1-1	TRBV28	CASSLSGGAEAFF	TGTGCCAGCAGTTTATCAGGGGGCGCTGAAGCTTTCTTT
NA	NA	TRBJ1-6	TRBV7-9	CASSDGQKPLHF	TGTGCCAGCAGCGACGGACAGAAACCCCTCCACTTT
NA	NA	TRBJ2-7	TRBV5-1	CASSLVPSQGNAYEQYF	TGCGCCAGCAGCTTGGTCCCGAGCCAGGGGAATGCCTACGAGCAGTACTTC
NA	NA	TRBJ1-1	TRBV28	CASNRQNTEAFF	TGTGCCAGCAACCGACAGAACACTGAAGCTTTCTTT
TRBD2	NA	TRBJ2-1	TRBV11-2	CASSSRLAGGPYNEQFF	TGTGCCAGCAGCTCCCGACTAGCGGGGGGGCCGTACAATGAGCAGTTCTTC
TRBD1	NA	TRBJ1-4	TRBV4-1	CASSQFGQANEKLFF	TGCGCCAGCAGCCAGTTTGGACAGGCCAATGAAAAACTGTTTTTT
NA	NA	TRBJ1-1	TRBV30	CAWTTQDNTEAFF	TGTGCCTGGACCACACAGGATAACACTGAAGCTTTCTTT
NA	NA	TRBJ1-2	TRBV19	CASGPGRLYGYTF	TGTGCCAGCGGTCCGGGTCGCCTTTATGGCTACACCTTC
NA	NA	TRBJ2-7	TRBV11-2	CASSLVYEQYF	TGTGCCAGCAGCTTAGTATACGAGCAGTACTTC
NA	NA	TRBJ2-5	TRBV30	CAWSVREETQYF	TGTGCCTGGAGTGTCCGGGAAGAGACCCAGTACTTC
TRBD1	NA	TRBJ2-5	TRBV29-1	CSVHRGKTQYF	TGCAGCGTCCACAGGGGAAAGACCCAGTACTTC
NA	once	TRBJ1-1	TRBV12-3/TRBV12-4	CASSRTEAFF	TGTGCCAGCAGCCGCACTGAAGCTTTCTTT
NA	few	TRBJ2-5	TRBV10-3	CAISEPTEYQETQYF	TGTGCCATCAGTGAGCCGACAGAGTACCAAGAGACCCAGTACTTC
TRBD1	few	TRBJ1-2	TRBV4-1	CASSQVRGQFYGYTF	TGCGCCAGCAGCCAAGTCCGGGGACAGTTCTATGGCTACACCTTC
TRBD2	NA	TRBJ2-1	TRBV13	CASSPPTSGAYNEQFF	TGTGCCAGCAGCCCCCCTACTAGCGGCGCCTACAATGAGCAGTTCTTC
TRBD2	NA	TRBJ2-3	TRBV6-5	CASGRERTDTQYF	TGTGCCAGCGGGCGGGAGCGCACAGATACGCAGTATTTT
TRBD2	NA	TRBJ2-7	TRBV27	CASSLYGGKYEQYF	TGTGCCAGCAGTTTATACGGGGGGAAGTACGAGCAGTACTTC
NA	once	TRBJ1-1	TRBV18	CASSPGQREAFF	TGTGCCAGCTCACCCGGACAGCGTGAAGCTTTCTTT
TRBD2	NA	TRBJ2-5	TRBV7-2	CASSLGLAGNQETQYF	TGTGCCAGCAGCTTAGGGCTAGCGGGGAACCAAGAGACCCAGTACTTC
TRBD1	NA	TRBJ1-2	TRBV28	CASSLGLQGTYGYTF	TGTGCCAGCAGTTTAGGCCTACAGGGGACCTATGGCTACACCTTC
NA	once	TRBJ2-7	TRBV21-1	CASSKTSGSHDEQYF	TGTGCCAGCAGCAAGACTAGCGGGAGCCACGACGAGCAGTACTTC
NA	NA	TRBJ2-3	TRBV10-3	CAIRPSIFSTDTQYF	TGTGCCATCAGACCTAGCATTTTTAGCACAGATACGCAGTATTTT
NA	NA	TRBJ1-1	TRBV15	CATSRVLEDTEAFF	TGTGCCACCAGCAGAGTTTTAGAGGACACTGAAGCTTTCTTT
TRBD2	NA	TRBJ2-1	TRBV7-6	CAAQQGLAGASSYNEQFF	TGTGCCGCGCAGCAAGGACTAGCGGGAGCCAGCTCCTACAATGAGCAGTTCTTC
NA	once	TRBJ2-1	TRBV27	CASSRQGTEQFF	TGTGCCAGCAGCCGGCAGGGTACTGAGCAGTTCTTC
NA	NA	TRBJ1-2	TRBV28	CASSLKGRGPGGYTF	TGTGCCAGCAGTTTAAAGGGCAGGGGTCCTGGTGGCTACACCTTC
TRBD1	NA	TRBJ2-7	TRBV27	CASSSGTGGYEQYF	TGTGCCAGCAGCTCGGGGACAGGGGGCTACGAGCAGTACTTC
TRBD1	NA	TRBJ1-4	TRBV6-1	CASSAKPGQGITNEKLFF	TGTGCCAGCAGTGCAAAACCGGGACAGGGTATAACTAATGAAAAACTGTTTTTT
NA	NA	TRBJ2-5	TRBV7-3	CASISVTEETQYF	TGTGCCAGCATATCCGTGACAGAAGAGACCCAGTACTTC
NA	few	TRBJ1-6	TRBV15	CATSSRQPSSYNSPLHF	TGTGCCACCAGCAGTAGACAGCCGAGCTCCTATAATTCACCCCTCCACTTT
TRBD1	NA	TRBJ1-1	TRBV5-5	CASSTTGGINTEAFF	TGTGCCAGCAGCACGACAGGGGGCATTAACACTGAAGCTTTCTTT
TRBD2	NA	TRBJ2-7	TRBV5-1	CASSLIEAGEYEQYF	TGCGCCAGCAGCTTGATTGAAGCGGGAGAATACGAGCAGTACTTC
NA	NA	TRBJ2-2	TRBV6-9	CASSSRHTGELFF	TGTGCCAGCAGTTCTCGTCACACCGGGGAGCTGTTTTTT
TRBD1	NA	TRBJ2-5	TRBV11-3	CASSLGDRGRSGGETQYF	TGTGCCAGCAGCTTAGGAGACAGGGGGCGGTCGGGGGGAGAGACCCAGTACTTC
TRBD1	NA	TRBJ1-2	TRBV2	CASSEGGQGGELF	TGTGCCAGCAGTGAAGGGGGACAGGGGGGCGAGCTTTTC
NA	NA	TRBJ2-5	TRBV28	CASRTQTRPEETQYF	TGTGCCAGCAGAACGCAGACTAGGCCAGAAGAGACCCAGTACTTC
TRBD2	NA	TRBJ2-1	TRBV24-1	CATSDFSGTRAGEQFF	TGTGCCACCAGTGATTTTTCTGGGACTAGGGCTGGTGAGCAGTTCTTC
NA	NA	TRBJ1-6	TRBV7-2	CASSLRGRDNSPLHF	TGTGCCAGCAGCTTACGCGGGAGGGATAATTCACCCCTCCACTTT
TRBD2	NA	TRBJ2-5	TRBV7-3	CASSFGLAVSETQYF	TGTGCCAGCAGTTTCGGACTAGCAGTTTCAGAGACCCAGTACTTC